This T cell receptor beta chain stems from a study of cytomegalovirus exposure and HLA in healthy donors. For the study at large: Among 350 to 500 genotyped donors, approximately 80% fell in the Caucasian-associated ancestry cluster.

The CDR3 sequence is 10 residues long. Trimming left V 3 bases short and J 6 bases short, with 6 bases between. Germline V gene data show CDR1 as DFQATT and CDR2 as SNEGSKA (reference sequence). As regards this clone: Its matching antigen is unknown.

The PCR employed 60 Vbeta primers together with 13 Jbeta primers. Sequencing used immunoSEQ multiplex PCR; TCRdb keeps in-frame clones, though not all of them. The sample has roughly 200,000 clones, 80% to 85% seen once. Study findings and constraints: In an earlier analysis, in around 590 donors, most V segments appeared productive either ~87% or ~30% of the time.

The V gene is TRBV20-1, the J gene TRBJ2-7; D remains ambiguous. Sequencing was performed on PBMCs. The clonotype originates from a woman in her forties in good health and CMV-seronegative. The CDR3 is CSASLVEQYF. As DNA, the CDR3 is TGCAGTGCTAGCCTCGTCGAGCAGTACTTC.